A selection of T cell receptor beta chains follows, all from one sample in a study of blood T cell repertoires in COVID-19. Sequencing was performed with immunoSEQ multiplex PCR; in TCRdb, only in-frame clones are kept and a portion is missing. The table has approximately 200,000 clones, about 84% seen once. The specimen was peripheral blood. These receptors all come from a woman in her twenties or thirties with acute or convalescent COVID-19. Each CDR3 is given with its conserved first and last residue. The D gene is left open where the match is weak. Only part of the rows carry a size: once, few, many, or a class if the clone is expanded.

>TRBV9|TRBD1|-|TRBJ1-4
TGTGCCAGCAGCCCCAGGGGGGCTAATGAAAAACTGTTTTTT
CASSPRGANEKLFF
>TRBV27|TRBD1|-|TRBJ1-2
TGTGCCACCAGGGGGGGGTTGGGCTATGGCTACACCTTC
CATRGGLGYGYTF
>TRBV5-1|-|few|TRBJ1-2
TGCGCCAGCAGCTTGACGGGGGAGACGGGGTACTATGGCTACACCTTC
CASSLTGETGYYGYTF
>TRBV6-1|TRBD1|few|TRBJ1-5
TGTGCCAGCAGTGATAAGCAGGGGACAGGGGGACAGCCCCAGCATTTT
CASSDKQGTGGQPQHF
>TRBV19|TRBD2|-|TRBJ2-7
TGTGCCAGTAGTAGGACTAGTCCCTCCTACGAGCAGTACTTC
CASSRTSPSYEQYF
>TRBV6-2/TRBV6-3|-|-|TRBJ1-5
TGTGCCAGCAGTTACTTGAGGGCGATCAGTCAGCCCCAGCATTTT
CASSYLRAISQPQHF
>TRBV10-3|TRBD2|-|TRBJ2-5
TGTGCCATCTCTGAGCGGGGCTTCCAAGAGACCCAGTACTTC
CAISERGFQETQYF
>TRBV30|-|-|TRBJ2-1
TGTGCCTGGAGTTCGACAGATGAGCAGTTCTTC
CAWSSTDEQFF
>TRBV6-5|-|-|TRBJ1-6
TGTGCCAGCGGGCCAGGGCCGTATAATTCACCCCTCCACTTT
CASGPGPYNSPLHF
>TRBV23-1|TRBD2|-|TRBJ2-5
TGCGCCAGCAGTGTGGCGGGACTAGCGGGGGGGGGAGAGACCCAGTACTTC
CASSVAGLAGGGETQYF
>TRBV28|-|-|TRBJ2-3
TGTGCCAGCAGTTTATCCCCCCGGGGCACAGATACGCAGTATTTT
CASSLSPRGTDTQYF
>TRBV29-1|-|few|TRBJ1-1
TGCAGCACCCAGGTCTCGGAGGGTGAAGCTTTCTTT
CSTQVSEGEAFF
>TRBV6-1|TRBD1|-|TRBJ1-1
TGTGCCAGCAGGGAAGGACAGGCGATTGAAGCTTTCTTT
CASREGQAIEAFF
>TRBV5-4|-|-|TRBJ2-5
TGTGCCAGCAGCTTGGAGGGCCAGGGGCGAGGGAAGTACTTC
CASSLEGQGRGKYF
>TRBV10-3|TRBD1|-|TRBJ2-7
TGTGCCATCAGGGGGGACAGGGAGTTTAGGTTTGCGTACTTC
CAIRGDREFRFAYF
>TRBV9|TRBD1|once|TRBJ2-1
TGTGCCAGCAGCGCGACAGGGATAGGGCTACACAATGAGCAGTTCTTC
CASSATGIGLHNEQFF
>TRBV28|TRBD1|-|TRBJ2-3
TGTGCCAGCGGCCATCAGGGGGCTCGGGGTACGCAGTATTTT
CASGHQGARGTQYF
>TRBV3-1/TRBV3-2|TRBD2|-|TRBJ2-5
TGTGCCAGCAGCCAGGTGGGCGGGGGGGCCCGAGAGACCCAGTACTTC
CASSQVGGGARETQYF
>TRBV6-6|-|-|TRBJ2-1
TGTGCCAGCAGTTACGAGTCGGGCGGGATTGAGCAGTTCTTC
CASSYESGGIEQFF
>TRBV28|-|-|TRBJ1-4
TGTGCCAGCACCGAGCAGGGGTTTGGGGAAAAACTGTTTTTT
CASTEQGFGEKLFF
>TRBV7-3|-|-|TRBJ1-2
TGTGCCAGCAGCTTAGGGGAGTCAAACTATGGCTACACCTTC
CASSLGESNYGYTF
>TRBV24-1|TRBD2|-|TRBJ2-2
TGTGCCACCAGTGCCAGCGGGGGGAACACCGGGGAGCTGTTTTTT
CATSASGGNTGELFF
>TRBV28|-|-|TRBJ2-7
TGTGCCAGCACCCAGGGGCAGGGCTTATACGAGCAGTACTTC
CASTQGQGLYEQYF
>TRBV6-5|-|-|TRBJ1-4
TGTGCCAGCAGTCGACGGAGAACTAATGAAAAACTGTTTTTT
CASSRRRTNEKLFF
>TRBV28|TRBD1|-|TRBJ1-2
TGTGCCATCAGCCCCGGGACAGTCTACGACCCTAACTATGGCTACACCTTC
CAISPGTVYDPNYGYTF